This TCR beta chain comes out of a study of shared clonotypes between healthy human individuals. Some clones are missing from TCRdb's copy, which holds only in-frame ones; the method was immunoSEQ multiplex PCR. The sample includes about 500,000 clones, about 74% of them seen just once. The study drew its donors from healthy HIV-negative adults without recent acute infections or vaccinations. V was pared by 1 base and J by 3 bases, with 6 bases between. Germline V gene lookup returns CDR1 GTSNPN and CDR2 SVGIG (reference sequence). The CDR3 consists of 12 residues. This clone was picked up a small number of times.

This chain links TRBV30 with TRBJ1-1; no definite D call. Sample: PBMCs. This clonotype was obtained from a woman between 40 and 50 years old in good health. Some clones in this sample may be carry-over from other donors' samples. The CDR3 DNA reads as TGTGCCTGGAGTGGGGTTGACACTGAAGCTTTCTTT. Translating gives CAWSGVDTEAFF.